These T cell receptor beta chains were read from a single sample in a study of T cells expressing NK-cell markers. Each CDR3 protein gets one entry in TCRdb, which reprocessed the 5' RACE reads and gives no DNA. Its table lists roughly 390,000 distinct CDR3 sequences. Sequenced: blood T cells: a sorted CD56 or NKG2C T cell subset, CD4+ or CD8+ T cells, or bulk PBMC T cells (not recorded which). The receptors originated from a woman in her fifties or sixties in good health. Both conserved end residues are part of each CDR3.

TRBJ2-1	TRBV10-3	CATRGFSSYNEQFF
TRBJ2-7	TRBV18	CASSPLGGNYEQYF
TRBJ2-1	TRBV5-1	CASRDRDSAANEQFF
TRBJ1-6	TRBV10-3	CASSDEGAVYSPLHF
TRBJ1-5	TRBV27	CASSSRTFQPQHF
TRBJ2-1	TRBV4-2	CASSQRLAGDEQFF
TRBJ2-2	TRBV14	CASRDSTGELFF
TRBJ2-1	TRBV20-1	CSARDRGSSRSGSYNEQFF
TRBJ1-1	TRBV10-3	CAISDRVGTEAFF
TRBJ1-1	TRBV7-2	CASSPRGILNTEAFF
TRBJ2-2	TRBV9	CASSVEKGGANGELFF
TRBJ1-5	TRBV5-6	CASSSDPNQPQHF
TRBJ1-1	TRBV12-3/TRBV12-4	CASSLTGVNTEAFF
TRBJ2-3	TRBV14	CASSQVGGLGGGDTQYF